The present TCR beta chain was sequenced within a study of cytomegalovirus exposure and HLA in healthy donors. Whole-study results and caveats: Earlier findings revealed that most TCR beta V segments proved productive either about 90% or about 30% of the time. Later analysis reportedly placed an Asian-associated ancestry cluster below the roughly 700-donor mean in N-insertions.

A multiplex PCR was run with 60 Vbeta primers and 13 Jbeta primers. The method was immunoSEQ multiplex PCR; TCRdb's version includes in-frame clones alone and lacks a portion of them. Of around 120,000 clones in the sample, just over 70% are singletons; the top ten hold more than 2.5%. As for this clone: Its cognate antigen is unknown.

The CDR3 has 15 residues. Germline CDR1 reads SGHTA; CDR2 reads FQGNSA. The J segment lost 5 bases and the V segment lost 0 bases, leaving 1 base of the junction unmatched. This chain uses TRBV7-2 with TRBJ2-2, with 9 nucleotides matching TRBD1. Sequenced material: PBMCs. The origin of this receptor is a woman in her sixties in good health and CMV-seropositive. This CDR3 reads CASSLAQGATGELFF. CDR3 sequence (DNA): TGTGCCAGCAGCTTAGCACAGGGGGCGACCGGGGAGCTGTTTTTT.